Listed here are 15 T cell receptor beta chains from one sample, sequenced in a study of T cells in women clearing cervical HPV infection. Assay used: immunoSEQ multiplex PCR; TCRdb lists only in-frame clones, some missing. Its table records around 15,000 clones. Sequencing was carried out using blood buffy coat. The receptors originated from a woman aged 18-69 years with a cervical HPV16 infection that either progressed to CIN3+ or cleared (not recorded which).

Remarks on this clone: The sequence runs out 3 residues before the end of the CDR3; the remainder is reconstructed from the germline J gene. V and J are TRBV2 and TRBJ1-2; 8 bases agree with TRBD1. The CDR3 runs 14 residues. V was pared by 4 bases and J by 5 bases, with 6 bases of the junction left unmatched. The V gene's germline CDR1 is SNHLY and CDR2 FYNNEI. CDR3 amino acids: CASSAGQGRYGYTF. The part of the CDR3 DNA that was read is TGTGCCAGCAGTGCAGGACAGGGAAGGTATGGC.

Comment on this clone: Read coverage stops 3 residues before the CDR3 terminus; the germline J gene supplies the remainder. This chain links TRBV3-1 (or the pseudogene TRBV3-2) with TRBJ1-1; 7 bases line up with TRBD1. Trimming took 0 bases from V and 3 from J; bases not matched to a gene: 10. The CDR3 has 17 residues. Germline CDR1 LGHDT, CDR2 YNNKEL (reference sequence). The CDR3 DNA, read in part, is TGTGCCAGCAGCCAAGATGGTGGGAGGGGGCGGGACACTGAA. This codes for CASSQDGGRGRDTE. The whole CDR3 is CASSQDGGRGRDTEAFF.

The CDR3 sequence is CASSSQSNQPQHF. CDR3 DNA, as far as it was read: TGTGCCAGCAGCTCGCAGAGCAATCAGCCC. The chain links TRBV7-8 to TRBJ1-5; unclear D gene. The read falls 3 residues short of the CDR3 end, and the missing part is taken from the germline J gene. V was trimmed by 4 bases and J by 1 base, leaving 5 bases between them. CDR1 SGHVS and CDR2 FQNEAQ come from the germline V gene. The CDR3 totals 13 residues.

Notes on this clone: The CDR3 goes on 3 residues after the read ends, and that part is filled in from the germline J gene. The chain couples TRBV28 to TRBJ2-7; 7 bases match TRBD2. The CDR3 consists of 14 residues. V shed 8 bases and J 4 bases; nucleotides not matched to a gene: 11. Germline loops: CDR1 MDHEN, CDR2 SYDVKM. Incomplete CDR3 DNA: TGTGCCAGCGGGGTTCGGGGGGTGGTGTACGAG. This translates into CASGVRGVVYE. The entire CDR3 sequence reads CASGVRGVVYEQYF. Using reference TRBV28 and TRBJ2-7 for the parts outside the CDR3, the full variable domain is DVKVTQSSRYLVKRTGEKVFLECVQDMDHENMFWYRQDPGLGLRLIYFSYDVKMKEKGDIPEGYSVSREKKERFSLILESASTNQTSMYLCASGVRGVVYEQYFGPGTRLTVT.

Note on this clone: The CDR3 is cut off 3 residues early in the read; its end comes from the germline J gene. The V gene is TRBV24-1, the J gene TRBJ2-3; D unresolved. V shed 4 bases and J shed 5 bases, with 6 bases lying between them. Germline CDR1 reads KGHDR; CDR2 reads SFDVKD. The CDR3 loop spans 12 amino acids. CDR3 DNA, as far as it was read: TGTGCCACCAGTGAAAGGTTAGATACG. Translating it yields CATSERLDT. The whole CDR3 protein is CATSERLDTQYF.

As concerns this clone: The read is 3 residues too short to cover the CDR3 end, so that end is filled in from the germline J gene. The chain combines TRBV7-6 with TRBJ2-2; no definite D call. V was cut by 3 bases and J by 7 bases, with 12 bases left in between. The CDR3 covers 14 residues. The germline V gene encodes CDR1 SGHVS and CDR2 FNYEAQ. Here the CDR3 reads CASSLAAKGGELFF. The sequenced CDR3 bases are TGTGCCAGCAGCTTGGCTGCGAAGGGCGGGGAG.

In regard to this clone: The CDR3 end lies 3 residues beyond the end of the read and is filled in from the germline J gene. The chain couples TRBV28 to TRBJ2-5; D uncertain. The V gene's germline CDR1 is MDHEN and CDR2 SYDVKM. V was pared by 3 bases and J by 4 bases, with 9 bases between. The length of the CDR3 is 13 residues. CDR3 DNA, as far as it was read: TGTGCCAGCAGTTTTAGATCCCCAGAGACC. It codes for CASSFRSPET. The CDR3 in its entirety is CASSFRSPETQYF.

Details on this clone: The CDR3 end is not reached by the read, which stops 3 residues before it; the germline J gene fills it in. V usage is TRBV7-9 and J usage is TRBJ1-5, with a tentative D call TRBD1 (6 bases). Deletions cut 8 bases from V and 1 base from J, with 9 bases between. Germline loops: CDR1 SEHNR, CDR2 FQNEAQ (reference sequence). The CDR3 extends over 13 amino acids. This chain's CDR3 is CASGGGSNQPQHF. The sequenced part of the CDR3 DNA is TGTGCCAGCGGAGGGGGAAGCAATCAGCCC.

According to its frequency, this clone is medium-sized. The junction departs from the called germline gene at one end, perhaps through a read error. Coverage ceases 3 residues before the CDR3 finishes, and the germline J gene fills in the end. V and J are TRBV5-4 and TRBJ2-3; TRBD2 agrees at 9 bases. This CDR3 contains 16 residues. In germline, CDR1 is SGHNT, CDR2 YYREEE (reference sequence). Partial CDR3 DNA: TGTGCCAGCACCTTGATGGAGCGGGGGGGCACAGATACG. It is translated as CASTLMERGGTDT. The complete CDR3 sequence is CASTLMERGGTDTQYF.

About this clone itself: The junction differs from germline at one of its ends, possibly a read error. The read stops 3 residues short of the end of the CDR3; the missing end is completed from the germline J gene. The chain couples TRBV4-2 to TRBJ2-2; tentatively, D is TRBD2 (6 bases). The CDR3 has 16 amino acids. CDR1 LGHNA and CDR2 YNFKEQ come from the germline V gene. Incomplete CDR3 DNA: TGCGCCAGCAGCCAAGATCCTAGCGCTTACACCGGGGAG. It is translated as CASSQDPSAYTGE. The full CDR3 sequence reads CASSQDPSAYTGELFF.

Note on this clone: The CDR3 end lies 3 residues beyond the end of the read and is filled in from the germline J gene. V gene TRBV7-2 combines with J gene TRBJ2-7; D ambiguous. The CDR3 contains 13 residues. The V gene lost 5 bases and the J gene lost 6 bases, with 14 bases spanning the gap. CDR1 and CDR2 from the germline V gene are SGHTA and FQGNSA. The part of the CDR3 DNA that was read is TGTGCCAGCAGCCCGGTATCTGGTCTCGAG. Translation: CASSPVSGLE. The complete CDR3 reads CASSPVSGLEQYF.

To note about this clone: The read terminates 3 residues before the CDR3 end, so the remaining end is supplied by the germline J gene. The rearrangement links TRBV12-3 or TRBV12-4 to TRBJ2-3; D is undetermined. Trimming removed 1 base at V and 3 bases at J, with 11 bases between. The CDR3 totals 15 residues. CDR3 DNA, as far as it was read: TGTGCCAGCAGTTTAGGAACGGTGGTGACAGATACG. It is translated as CASSLGTVVTDT. The full CDR3 protein reads CASSLGTVVTDTQYF.

Remarks on this clone: From the germline J gene comes the end of the CDR3, since the read stops 3 residues before it. The rearrangement joins TRBV20-1 to TRBJ2-1; 9 nucleotides align to TRBD1. The CDR3 is 16 residues long. Germline V gene lookup returns CDR1 DFQATT and CDR2 SNEGSKA (reference sequence). The J segment lost 0 bases and the V segment lost 1 base, leaving 4 bases of the junction unmatched. The CDR3 loop reads CSARVQGASSYNEQFF. The CDR3 DNA, read in part, is TGCAGTGCTAGAGTACAGGGGGCAAGCTCCTACAATGAG.

To note about this clone: The read terminates 3 residues ahead of where the CDR3 ends, so the germline J gene completes it. The rearrangement joins TRBV6-2 or TRBV6-3 to TRBJ2-7; 11 positions match TRBD2. From germline, CDR1 is MNHEY and CDR2 SVGEGT. V gave up 6 bases and J gave up 2 bases; unmatched junction bases: 3. CDR3 size: 14 residues. CDR3 DNA (partial): TGTGCCAGCAGCCGTAGCGGGGGGGCCTACGAG. Its translation is CASSRSGGAYE. The entire CDR3 protein is CASSRSGGAYEQYF.

Details on this clone: The sequence runs out 3 residues before the end of the CDR3; the remainder is reconstructed from the germline J gene. The V call is TRBV2, the J call TRBJ2-3, with D perhaps matching TRBD2 (6 bases). In germline, CDR1 is SNHLY, CDR2 FYNNEI. The CDR3 is 14 amino acids. The DNA read from the CDR3 is TGTGCCAGCAGTGCCTGGCGGGGCCCCTCCACG. Amino acid sequence: CASSAWRGPST. In full, the CDR3 is CASSAWRGPSTQYF.